The next 11 T cell receptor beta chains were all read from a single sample in a study of blood T cells in healthy people across ages. A second PCR, run for about 7 to 11 cycles, used a sample-barcoded 5' primer plus a J-beta primer mix. TCRdb re-called the 5' RACE reads with MiXCR, one entry per CDR3 protein. The data show around 800,000 distinct CDR3 sequences, under 45% seen once. Input material: blood. The source is a man aged 55 to 69 in good health.

The chain employs TRBV7-2 and TRBJ2-3; 15 nucleotides line up with TRBD2. The CDR3 is made up of 18 amino acids. Per the germline V gene, CDR1 is SGHTA and CDR2 is FQGNSA. Trimming removed 5 bases from V and 3 bases from J; junction bases left unmatched: 9. In DNA, the CDR3 is TGTGCCAGCAGCCGCCGGACTAGCGGGGGGGCCGGAACAGATACGCAGTATTTT. Protein sequence: CASSRRTSGGAGTDTQYF.

There are a few counts of this clonotype. CDR3 in amino acids: CAWRAGVSYEQYF. CDR3 nucleotides: TGTGCCTGGAGGGCAGGGGTCTCCTACGAGCAGTACTTC. The chain carries TRBV30 and TRBJ2-7, with D possibly being TRBD1 (6 bases). With 3 bases removed from V and 0 bases from J, the gap between germline ends came to 9 bases. CDR1 and CDR2 from the germline V gene are GTSNPN and SVGIG (reference sequence). This CDR3 spans 13 amino acids. The full variable domain, with the rest looked up from reference TRBV30 and TRBJ2-7, is SQTIHQWPATLVQPVGSPLSLECTVEGTSNPNLYWYRQAAGRGLQLLFYSVGIGQISSEVPQNLSASRPQDRQFILSSKKLLLSDSGFYLCAWRAGVSYEQYFGPGTRLTVT.

This rearrangement joins TRBV20-1 to TRBJ2-1; D gene ambiguous. Germline CDR1 reads DFQATT; CDR2 reads SNEGSKA (reference sequence). Trimming stripped 3 bases from V and 6 bases from J, with 9 bases between. The CDR3 runs to 12 residues. The CDR3 loop is CSASPEFNEQFF. The CDR3 coding sequence is TGCAGTGCTAGTCCCGAGTTCAATGAGCAGTTCTTC.

The chain combines TRBV4-3 with TRBJ2-5; D may be TRBD1 (5 bases). Germline-derived CDR1 and CDR2 are LGHNA and YSLEER. V was cut by 2 bases and J by 0 bases, with 10 bases left in between. The CDR3 length is 15 residues. CDR3: CASSQKYRYQETQYF. CDR3 DNA: TGCGCCAGCAGCCAAAAATACAGGTACCAAGAGACCCAGTACTTC.

This clonotype was detected only a few times. V is TRBV30 and J is TRBJ2-3, with 10 bases matching TRBD2. Germline V CDR1 and CDR2: GTSNPN, SVGIG (reference sequence). V gave up 2 bases and J gave up 5 bases; unmatched junction bases: 4. The CDR3 covers 14 residues. CDR3 region: CAWSLAGALDTQYF. CDR3 nucleotide sequence: TGTGCCTGGAGTCTAGCGGGGGCTTTAGATACGCAGTATTTT. Combining the CDR3 with reference TRBV30 and TRBJ2-3 gives the whole variable domain SQTIHQWPATLVQPVGSPLSLECTVEGTSNPNLYWYRQAAGRGLQLLFYSVGIGQISSEVPQNLSASRPQDRQFILSSKKLLLSDSGFYLCAWSLAGALDTQYFGPGTRLTVL.

This chain links TRBV3-1 with TRBJ1-6; 7 bases agree with TRBD1. Germline lookup yields CDR1 LGHDT and CDR2 YNNKEL (reference sequence). Trimming at V came to 3 bases and at J to 9 bases, leaving 11 bases not matched to a gene. CDR3 length equals 16 residues. In nucleotides, the CDR3 is TGTGCCAGCAGCCAGTCGACAGGGAGGAACAGTTCACCCCTCCACTTT. This translates into CASSQSTGRNSSPLHF.

The gene calls are TRBV6-1 and TRBJ2-5; 12 bases map to TRBD2. Per germline, CDR1 MNHNS and CDR2 SASEGT. The junction had 12 bases not matched to a gene; V was cut back by 8 bases and J by 11 bases. The CDR3 runs 14 residues. The chain's CDR3 is CASGLAGTNNEQYF. CDR3 in DNA: TGTGCCAGCGGACTAGCGGGGACCAACAATGAGCAGTACTTC.

This clonotype was observed a few times. The V gene is TRBV12-3 or TRBV12-4, the J gene TRBJ1-6; TRBD1 aligns across 8 bases. The length of the CDR3 is 15 residues. V lost 5 bases and J lost 7; bases outside the gene matches: 7. CDR3 in DNA: TGTGCCAGCAGTGGTAGGACAGGGCCGAATTCACCCCTCCACTTT. It yields the protein CASSGRTGPNSPLHF.

As concerns this clonotype: The junction differs from germline at one of its ends, possibly a read error. The V call is TRBV9, the J call TRBJ2-1; D perhaps matches TRBD1 (5 bases). CDR1 is SGDLS, CDR2 YYNGEE, per germline. This CDR3 has 14 residues. The CDR3, as DNA: TGTGCCGGCAGCGTAGGGGTAGTCCACAATGAGCAGTTCTTC. Its translation is CAGSVGVVHNEQFF.

This clonotype was observed a handful of times. This rearrangement joins TRBV24-1 to TRBJ2-1; no clear D gene. CDR1 is KGHDR, CDR2 SFDVKD, per germline. CDR3 size: 13 residues. V was shortened by 4 bases and J by 10 bases, with 13 bases between the two germline ends. DNA for the CDR3: TGTGCCACCAGTGACCCGTCCCATAACGAGCAGTTCTTC. Protein sequence: CATSDPSHNEQFF.

This clonotype was counted between two and nine times. The chain carries TRBV14 and TRBJ2-3; 7 positions agree with TRBD2. Germline-derived CDR1 and CDR2 are SGHDN and FVKESK. V shed 2 bases, J shed 0 bases, and the junction held 17 bases outside the gene matches. The CDR3 spans 20 residues. The CDR3 region has the DNA TGTGCCAGCAGCCAACCCCCTAGCGGTCGACGAACTACTAGCACAGATACGCAGTATTTT. Protein: CASSQPPSGRRTTSTDTQYF.